This T cell receptor (beta chain) comes out of a study of T-cell memory formation after mild COVID-19. Sample barcodes and UMIs were carried by the TCR alpha and TCR beta cDNA libraries that 5'RACE generated with constant-segment primers. Via MiXCR, TCRdb re-called the 5' RACE reads, giving one row per CDR3 protein. The repertoire consists of tens of thousands of distinct CDR3 sequences, with 9.3% occurring once and the leading ten covering about 11%. This clonotype was observed at least ten times. What it binds is not known. The DNA is left out, because the CDR3 cannot be placed on it with certainty; the CDR3 is given as TCRdb lists it. The study, taken as a whole, reports: Contracting CD4+ clones were located mainly in CM and EM, and CD8+ clones in EMRA. The study detected some responding clones in pre-infection memory, suggesting cross-reactive memory joined.

Ends included, the CDR3 has 15 residues. The V gene is TRBV21-1, the J gene TRBJ2-6. TRBV21-1 is marked as a pseudogene. This TCR was recovered from an adult woman who had mild COVID-19 (a few samples of this study predate the infection). Cell type and time point are not known. Source material: PBMCs or a T cell subset sorted from them (not recorded which). The chain's CDR3 is CASSNVGAGANVLTF.